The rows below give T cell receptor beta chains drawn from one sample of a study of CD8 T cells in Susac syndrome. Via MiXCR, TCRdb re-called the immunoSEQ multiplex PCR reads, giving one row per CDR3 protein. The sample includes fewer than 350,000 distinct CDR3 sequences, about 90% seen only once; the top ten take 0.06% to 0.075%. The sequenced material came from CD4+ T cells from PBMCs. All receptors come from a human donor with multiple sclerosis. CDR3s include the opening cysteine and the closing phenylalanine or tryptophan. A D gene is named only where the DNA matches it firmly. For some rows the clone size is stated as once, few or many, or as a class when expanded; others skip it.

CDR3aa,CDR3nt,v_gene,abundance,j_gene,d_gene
CASSQAAGGPYEQYF,TGCGCCAGCAGCCAAGCGGCAGGGGGCCCCTACGAGCAGTACTTC,TRBV4-1,-,TRBJ2-7,TRBD1
CASSTGTGLSFQQYF,TGTGCCAGCAGCACGGGGACAGGGCTTTCATTCCAGCAGTACTTC,TRBV5-4,-,TRBJ2-7,TRBD1
CASRGQGAATNEKLFF,TGTGCCAGCAGGGGACAGGGGGCTGCAACTAATGAAAAACTGTTTTTT,TRBV3-1,-,TRBJ1-4,TRBD1
CASSRTRGMNTEAFF,TGTGCCAGCAGCCGGACAAGGGGGATGAACACTGAAGCTTTCTTT,TRBV6-5,-,TRBJ1-1,-
CASKLWETQYF,TGTGCCAGCAAATTATGGGAGACCCAGTACTTC,TRBV6-2/TRBV6-3,-,TRBJ2-5,-
CASSMGTGRNTEAFF,TGTGCCAGCAGTATGGGGACAGGGAGGAACACTGAAGCTTTCTTT,TRBV6-5,once,TRBJ1-1,TRBD1
CASSPRGPSLVSYEQYF,TGTGCCAGCAGCCCCCGAGGTCCCTCACTAGTCTCCTACGAGCAGTACTTC,TRBV7-2,-,TRBJ2-7,-
CASSLALQGYTEAFF,TGCGCCAGCAGCTTGGCACTACAGGGGTACACTGAAGCTTTCTTT,TRBV5-1,-,TRBJ1-1,TRBD1
CASSLPGQANQPQHF,TGTGCCAGCAGCCTTCCGGGACAGGCTAATCAGCCCCAGCATTTT,TRBV21-1,-,TRBJ1-5,-
CASSLTGDEQFF,TGTGCCAGCAGCCTAACAGGGGATGAGCAGTTCTTC,TRBV3-1,-,TRBJ2-1,TRBD1
CATRSHGTTNFSYEQYF,TGTGCCACCAGATCACATGGGACAACAAATTTCTCCTACGAGCAGTACTTC,TRBV24-1,-,TRBJ2-7,-
CASSFEGYYEQYF,TGTGCCAGCAGCTTCGAAGGGTACTACGAGCAGTACTTC,TRBV7-8,-,TRBJ2-7,-
CASSSQANYGYTF,TGTGCCAGCAGCTCACAGGCTAACTATGGCTACACCTTC,TRBV7-2,few,TRBJ1-2,-
CASRSRGAEETQYF,TGTGCCAGTAGATCCCGTGGGGCCGAAGAGACCCAGTACTTC,TRBV19,-,TRBJ2-5,-
CSVEEGSTDTQYF,TGCAGCGTTGAAGAGGGGAGCACAGATACGCAGTATTTT,TRBV29-1,-,TRBJ2-3,-
CASSSSGGAEDTQYF,TGTGCCAGCAGCTCCAGCGGGGGGGCGGAAGATACGCAGTATTTT,TRBV11-1,-,TRBJ2-3,TRBD2
CSVVGGSHEQYF,TGCAGCGTTGTAGGAGGGAGCCACGAGCAGTACTTC,TRBV29-1,-,TRBJ2-7,-
CASSLGGPNTEAFF,TGTGCCAGCAGCTTAGGGGGGCCGAACACTGAAGCTTTCTTT,TRBV7-3,few,TRBJ1-1,-
CASSLVEGGQYF,TGTGCCAGCAGCTTAGTCGAGGGGGGGCAGTATTTT,TRBV7-8,once,TRBJ2-3,-
CASSQGASGRPTDTQYF,TGTGCCAGCAGCCAAGGGGCGAGCGGGAGACCCACAGATACGCAGTATTTT,TRBV4-2,-,TRBJ2-3,TRBD2
CASSWGLAGGPGTTDTQYF,TGTGCCAGCAGCTGGGGACTAGCGGGAGGGCCAGGGACGACAGATACGCAGTATTTT,TRBV6-1,-,TRBJ2-3,TRBD2
CSAPEQYF,TGCAGTGCCCCCGAGCAGTACTTC,TRBV20-1,-,TRBJ2-7,-
CASSPRERVNTEAFF,TGTGCCAGCAGCCCCAGGGAAAGGGTGAACACTGAAGCTTTCTTT,TRBV12-3/TRBV12-4,once,TRBJ1-1,-
CASRFSRGTDTQYF,TGTGCCAGTAGGTTCAGCAGGGGTACAGATACGCAGTATTTT,TRBV19,-,TRBJ2-3,-
CSASPWTPSEAFF,TGCAGTGCGAGCCCCTGGACTCCATCTGAAGCTTTCTTT,TRBV20-1,-,TRBJ1-1,-
CASSPGTSGSLPQYF,TGTGCCAGCAGCCCCGGGACTAGCGGGAGTCTGCCGCAGTATTTT,TRBV9,-,TRBJ2-3,TRBD2